This T cell receptor beta chain was captured in a study of T cell changes during pregnancy in multiple sclerosis. The data were produced by immunoSEQ multiplex PCR, yet TCRdb's version contains in-frame clones alone and is incomplete. The data contain some 30,000 clones, about 88% of them singletons. This clone has a handful of counts. The CDR3 has 15 residues. Germline trimming cut 3 bases from V and 6 bases from J; bases unmatched to any gene: 10. Per germline, CDR1 MDHEN and CDR2 SYDVKM. This chain connects TRBV28 to TRBJ2-7, with 8 bases lining up with TRBD2. This receptor was identified in a female donor with multiple sclerosis, enrolled in a pregnancy study. The material sequenced was CD8+ T cells from peripheral blood mononuclear cells, taken after pregnancy. In DNA, the CDR3 is TGTGCCAGCAGTTTGGGGAGAGCGGGAGTAACCGAGCAGTACTTC. Translated, it gives CASSLGRAGVTEQYF.